This TCR beta chain was identified during a study of cytomegalovirus exposure and HLA in healthy donors. Study as a whole: Membership in the Caucasian-associated ancestry cluster was found for 81% of approximately 400 genotyped donors.

Broader study findings: In a later analysis, the majority of CMV-associated beta chains seemingly showed HLA restriction. The study labeled approximately 150 TCR beta chains cytomegalovirus-associated.

PCR employed 60 Vbeta and 13 Jbeta primers. This table comes from immunoSEQ multiplex PCR, and its TCRdb copy is limited to in-frame clones, with some not included. The sample has some 97,000 clones, around 76% seen once; the top ten hold 4%. Germline CDR1 is LNHNV and CDR2 is YYDKDF (reference sequence). The CDR3 covers 17 residues. V trimming: 1 base; J trimming: 0 bases; junction bases outside the gene matches: 8. In the case of this clone: Its antigen is as yet unknown.

The clonotype was recovered from a woman between 50 and 59 years old in good health and CMV-seropositive. The V gene is TRBV15, the J gene TRBJ1-2; 7 positions match TRBD1. Sequenced sample: PBMCs. The chain's CDR3 is CATSRGGRGTANYGYTF. The CDR3 DNA reads as TGTGCCACCAGCAGAGGAGGAAGGGGGACAGCTAACTATGGCTACACCTTC. Full variable domain (remainder filled in from reference TRBV15 and TRBJ1-2): DAMVIQNPRYQVTQFGKPVTLSCSQTLNHNVMYWYQQKSSQAPKLLFHYYDKDFNNEADTPDNFQSRRPNTSFCFLDIRSPGLGDTAMYLCATSRGGRGTANYGYTFGSGTRLTVV.